The 4 T cell receptor beta chains listed next were all sequenced from one sample in a study of T cell repertoires in cytomegalovirus infection. For these receptors, no antigen is known. TCRdb re-called the reads with MiXCR, one entry per CDR3 protein. The sample records about 470,000 distinct CDR3 sequences, approximately 42% being singletons. The sequenced sample was cultured PBMCs, obtained from culture after CMV antigen stimulation. The receptors stem from a human donor in good health (CMV status not recorded). Some clones in this sample may be carry-over from other donors' samples.

For the CDR3, the DNA is TGTGCCAGCAGTTACGGGCCTCTAGCCTACAATGAGCAGTTCTTC. It is translated as CASSYGPLAYNEQFF. V gene TRBV6-5 combines with J gene TRBJ2-1; D unresolved. The germline V and J ends were trimmed by 2 bases and 2 bases, with 10 bases remaining between them. The CDR3 is made up of 15 amino acids. The germline V gene encodes CDR1 MNHEY and CDR2 SVGAGI.

This clonotype was recorded at least ten times. This chain links TRBV7-6 with TRBJ2-7; no clear D gene. Deletions cut 1 base from V and 3 bases from J, with 10 bases between. This CDR3 comprises 14 residues. CDR1 SGHVS and CDR2 FNYEAQ come from the germline V gene. CDR3 in amino acids: CASSLGLGDYEQYF. In DNA, the CDR3 is TGTGCCAGCAGCTTAGGCCTAGGTGACTACGAGCAGTACTTC.

The chain couples TRBV15 to TRBJ1-5; no definite D call. The germline V and J ends were trimmed by 8 bases and 1 base, with 18 bases remaining between them. The CDR3 runs to 16 residues. Germline CDR1 LNHNV, CDR2 YYDKDF (reference sequence). The chain's CDR3 is CATREMPLRSNQPQHF. The CDR3, as DNA: TGTGCCACCCGTGAGATGCCCCTAAGGAGCAATCAGCCCCAGCATTTT.

J is TRBJ2-1 and V is TRBV6-2 or TRBV6-3; TRBD2 is a possible D gene (5 bases). Trimming left V 5 bases short and J 8 bases short, with 16 bases between. CDR3 length: 14 amino acids. The germline V gene encodes CDR1 MNHEY and CDR2 SVGEGT. As DNA, the CDR3 is TGTGCCAGCAGTCGGAGGACGCACACCGATGAGCAGTTCTTC. This translates into CASSRRTHTDEQFF.